The present T cell receptor (beta chain) was sequenced within a study of Graves' ophthalmopathy and Graves' hyperthyroidism. Enrolled hyperthyroidism patients had a new diagnosis, a duration under 2 months, and an age of 18 to 65. Study-level findings and limits: Between ophthalmopathy and stable hyperthyroidism, a 13-signature model drew a separation with approximately 87% sensitivity and just under 83% specificity. In blood, most expanded thyroid clonotypes above 0.001 frequency were also detected.

RNA transcripts served as template for amplifying TCR beta CDR3 sequences. RT-PCR was first run with HTBI primers, then multiplex PCR in a second round. One entry per CDR3 protein results from TCRdb running MiXCR on the multiplex PCR reads. Seen here are about 1.1 million distinct CDR3 sequences, 35% to 45% observed once, and the top ten hold 11%. V lost 3 bases, J lost 0 bases, and 11 bases lay in between. The CDR3 length is 14 residues. Germline CDR1 and CDR2: SQVTM and ANQGSEA. As regards this clonotype: Its target is unknown. This CDR3 fails to terminate in the conserved phenylalanine or tryptophan, so it likely reflects a read error.

The TCR was taken from an adult man with Graves' hyperthyroidism. V and J are TRBV29-1 and TRBJ1-2; D call uncertain. The sequenced sample consisted of peripheral blood or thyroid tissue (not recorded which). In DNA form, the CDR3 reads TGCAGCGTTGAGGAACACCGGTCTAACTATGGCTACACCCTC. Translated, it gives CSVEEHRSNYGYTL.